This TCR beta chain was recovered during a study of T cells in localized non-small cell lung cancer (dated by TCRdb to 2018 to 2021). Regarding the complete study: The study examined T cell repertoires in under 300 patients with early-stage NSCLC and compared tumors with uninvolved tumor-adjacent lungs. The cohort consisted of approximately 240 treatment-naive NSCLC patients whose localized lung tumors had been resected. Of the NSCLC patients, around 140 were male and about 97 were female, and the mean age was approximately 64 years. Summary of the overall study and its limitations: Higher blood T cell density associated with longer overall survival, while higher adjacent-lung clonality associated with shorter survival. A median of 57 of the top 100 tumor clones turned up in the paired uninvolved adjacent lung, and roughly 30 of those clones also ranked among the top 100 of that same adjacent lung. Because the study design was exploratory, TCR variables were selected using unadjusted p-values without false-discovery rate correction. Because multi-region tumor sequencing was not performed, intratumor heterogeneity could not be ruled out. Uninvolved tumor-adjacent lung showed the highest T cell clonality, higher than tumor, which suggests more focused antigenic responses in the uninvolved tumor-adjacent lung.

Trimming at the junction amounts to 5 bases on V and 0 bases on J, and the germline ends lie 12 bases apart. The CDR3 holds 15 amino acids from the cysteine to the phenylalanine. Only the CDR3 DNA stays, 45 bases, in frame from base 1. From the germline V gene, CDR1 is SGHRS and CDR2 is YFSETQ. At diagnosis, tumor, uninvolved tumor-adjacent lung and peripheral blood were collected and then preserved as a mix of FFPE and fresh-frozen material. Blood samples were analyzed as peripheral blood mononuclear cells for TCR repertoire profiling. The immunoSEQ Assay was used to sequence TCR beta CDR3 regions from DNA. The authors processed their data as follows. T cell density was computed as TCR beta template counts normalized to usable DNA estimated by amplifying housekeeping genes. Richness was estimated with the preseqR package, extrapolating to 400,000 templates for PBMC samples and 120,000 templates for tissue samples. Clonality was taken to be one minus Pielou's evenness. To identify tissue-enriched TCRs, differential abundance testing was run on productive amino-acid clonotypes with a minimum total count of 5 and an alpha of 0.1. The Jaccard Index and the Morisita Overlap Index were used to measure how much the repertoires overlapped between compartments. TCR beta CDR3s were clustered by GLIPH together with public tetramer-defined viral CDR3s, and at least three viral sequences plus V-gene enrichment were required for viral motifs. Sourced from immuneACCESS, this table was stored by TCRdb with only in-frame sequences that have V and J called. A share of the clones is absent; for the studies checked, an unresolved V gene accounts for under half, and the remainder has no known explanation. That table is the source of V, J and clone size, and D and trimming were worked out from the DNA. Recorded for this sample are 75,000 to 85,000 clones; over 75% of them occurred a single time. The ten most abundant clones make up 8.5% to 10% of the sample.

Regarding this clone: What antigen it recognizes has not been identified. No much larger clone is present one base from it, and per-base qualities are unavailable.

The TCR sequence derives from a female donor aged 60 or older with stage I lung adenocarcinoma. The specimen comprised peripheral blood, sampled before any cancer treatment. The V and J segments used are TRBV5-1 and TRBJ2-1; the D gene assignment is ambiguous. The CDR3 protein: CASSRAASSYNEQFF. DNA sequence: TGCGCCAGCAGTAGGGCAGCAAGCTCCTACAATGAGCAGTTCTTC.